The 28 T cell receptor beta chains below come from one sample, sequenced in a study of blood T cell repertoires in COVID-19. Clones were sequenced by immunoSEQ multiplex PCR, and TCRdb holds only the in-frame ones, with some missing. The table lists roughly 240,000 clones, 75% to 90% of them singletons. Material for sequencing was PBMCs or T cells enriched from blood (not recorded which). These receptors all come from a man between 50 and 59 years old who had been exposed to COVID-19.

V usage is TRBV5-6 and J usage is TRBJ2-3; D uncertain. Germline V gene lookup returns CDR1 SGHDT and CDR2 YYEEEE. V dropped 0 bases and J dropped 2 bases, with 13 bases sitting between them. The CDR3 is 16 residues long. The CDR3 protein is CASSLGISRYTDTQYF. CDR3 coding DNA: TGTGCCAGCAGCTTGGGCATCTCCAGATACACAGATACGCAGTATTTT.

In DNA, the CDR3 is TGTGCCAGCAGTGGAGCGACTAGGGGGCAGTTCTTC. This translates into CASSGATRGQFF. The V gene is TRBV2, the J gene TRBJ2-1, with a weak D call TRBD2 (6 bases). Germline CDR1 is SNHLY and CDR2 is FYNNEI. V was clipped by 4 bases and J by 12 bases, with 13 bases between them. The CDR3 extends over 12 amino acids.

This rearrangement joins TRBV19 to TRBJ2-3; 10 bases match TRBD2. The length of the CDR3 is 17 residues. Losses at the gene ends were 6 bases for V and 0 bases for J; bases not matched to a gene: 9. CDR1 and CDR2 (germline): LNHDA, SQIVND (reference sequence). The CDR3 is CASSSFRTSGSTDTQYF. The CDR3, as DNA: TGTGCCAGTAGCAGTTTTCGGACTAGCGGAAGCACAGATACGCAGTATTTT.

Note on this clone: Since no conserved phenylalanine or tryptophan closes the CDR3, a read error is the likely cause. The limits of the CDR3 on the DNA are not certain, so only TCRdb's listed CDR3 is given. The rearrangement links TRBV21-1 to TRBJ2-7; the table's TRBD1 call for D was not verified on the DNA. TRBV21-1 is labeled a pseudogene. The CDR3 spans 11 amino acids, including both terminal residues. The chain's CDR3 is CASSTQQGSTI.

This chain joins TRBV5-1 and TRBJ1-3; 11 bases match TRBD1. V lost 4 bases to trimming and J lost 3 bases; unmatched junction nucleotides: 6. CDR3 size: 16 residues. Germline loops: CDR1 SGHRS, CDR2 YFSETQ. CDR3 bases: TGCGCCAGCAGCGGGGGACAGGGGGTCCATGGAAACACCATATATTTT. Translated, it gives CASSGGQGVHGNTIYF.

The chain couples TRBV20-1 to TRBJ1-1, with 7 nucleotides matching TRBD1. The germline V gene encodes CDR1 DFQATT and CDR2 SNEGSKA (reference sequence). The CDR3 has 11 residues. V was clipped by 6 bases and J by 6 bases; unmatched bases: 4. The CDR3 DNA is TGCAGTGCAACGACAGGGCCTGAAGCTTTCTTT. It translates to CSATTGPEAFF.

The chain carries TRBV19 and TRBJ1-2; D possibly corresponds to TRBD1 (5 bases). With 5 bases removed from V and 5 bases from J, the gap between germline ends came to 21 bases. Germline loops: CDR1 LNHDA, CDR2 SQIVND (reference sequence). The CDR3 totals 16 residues. CDR3 region: CASSLNPQDTGYGYTF. CDR3 DNA sequence: TGTGCCAGTAGTCTAAACCCCCAGGACACCGGGTATGGCTACACCTTC.

The V and J genes are TRBV12-5 and TRBJ1-1, with D uncertain. The CDR3 is 13 residues long. Germline-derived CDR1 and CDR2 are LGHNT and FRNRAP. V dropped 1 base and J dropped 6 bases, with 9 bases sitting between them. The CDR3: CASGLGGVAEAFF. Written as DNA, the CDR3 is TGTGCTAGTGGTTTGGGAGGCGTCGCTGAAGCTTTCTTT.

This clone has a handful of counts. The gene calls are TRBV7-8 and TRBJ2-5; D possibly corresponds to TRBD1 (5 bases). The CDR3 is 16 residues long. Germline values: CDR1 SGHVS, CDR2 FQNEAQ. Trimming stripped 4 bases from V and 4 bases from J, with 19 bases between. The DNA of the CDR3 is TGTGCCAGCAGCTCGCAGAGAGGCAGGGCGGCAGAGACCCAGTACTTC. This translates into CASSSQRGRAAETQYF.

The V and J genes are TRBV6-6 and TRBJ2-5; TRBD1 matches 12 bases. The germline CDR1 and CDR2 sequences are MNHNY and SVGAGI (reference sequence). The V gene end was trimmed by 5 bases and the J gene end by 1 base; junction bases not matched to a gene: 2. The CDR3 sequence is 15 residues long. CDR3 nucleotide sequence: TGTGCCAGCAGTGGGACAGGGGGCTTCCAAGAGACCCAGTACTTC. As protein: CASSGTGGFQETQYF.

The rearrangement joins TRBV7-6 to TRBJ2-1, with TRBD1 as a possible D gene (5 bases). Germline V CDR1 and CDR2: SGHVS, FNYEAQ. The CDR3 covers 14 residues. Trimming cost V 3 bases and J 1 base, with 7 bases left between them. CDR3 region: CASSLTASYNEQFF. The CDR3 nucleotides read TGTGCCAGCAGCTTGACAGCTTCCTACAATGAGCAGTTCTTC.

The rearrangement links TRBV11-3 to TRBJ2-7; 7 nucleotides match TRBD2. Germline V gene sequence: CDR1 SGHNT, CDR2 YENEEA. This CDR3 has 12 amino acids. With V trimmed by 6 bases and J by 6 bases, 5 bases remained unmatched. The CDR3 nucleotides read TGTGCCAGCAGTCAAAGGGAGGGCGAGCAGTACTTC. Its translation is CASSQREGEQYF. Based on the CDR3 plus reference TRBV11-3 and TRBJ2-7, the full variable domain is EAGVVQSPRYKIIEKKQPVAFWCNPISGHNTLYWYLQNLGQGPELLIRYENEEAVDDSQLPKDRFSAERLKGVDSTLKIQPAELGDSAVYLCASSQREGEQYFGPGTRLTVT.

This sequence joins TRBV5-1 and TRBJ2-1; D is possibly TRBD2 (5 bases). The germline V and J ends were trimmed by 1 base and 0 bases, with 8 bases remaining between them. From germline, CDR1 is SGHRS and CDR2 YFSETQ. This CDR3 region has 15 residues. For the CDR3, the DNA is TGCGCCAGCAGCTTGCTGGGGAGCTCCTACAATGAGCAGTTCTTC. This translates into CASSLLGSSYNEQFF.

The chain carries TRBV18 and TRBJ2-5; 7 nucleotides agree with TRBD2. V gave up 6 bases and J gave up 3 bases; unmatched junction bases: 7. CDR1 KGHSH and CDR2 LQKENI come from the germline V gene. The CDR3 totals 14 residues. CDR3 amino acids: CASSPMGGEETQYF. CDR3 sequence (DNA): TGTGCCAGCTCGCCAATGGGAGGGGAAGAGACCCAGTACTTC.

The chain joins TRBV11-2 to TRBJ1-6; no clear D. V gave up 1 base and J gave up 0 bases, with 13 bases separating them. Germline CDR1 is SGHAT and CDR2 is FQNNGV. The CDR3 sequence is 18 residues long. The chain's CDR3 is CASSLAPGQSSYNSPLHF. The CDR3 DNA follows: TGTGCCAGCAGCTTAGCGCCTGGGCAGAGCTCCTATAATTCACCCCTCCACTTT.

The rearrangement links TRBV7-9 to TRBJ1-6, with D possibly being TRBD1 (5 bases). V shed 7 bases and J shed 14 bases, with 21 bases lying between them. The CDR3 sequence is 14 residues long. Looked up from germline, CDR1 is SEHNR and CDR2 is FQNEAQ (reference sequence). The CDR3 reads CASTLLGGKGSLHF. DNA of the CDR3: TGTGCCAGCACCCTGCTTGGGGGGAAAGGATCCCTCCACTTT.

CDR3 nucleotide sequence: TGTGCCAGCAGCAGGCCGGGACAGCCATGGGGCTACACCTTC. It specifies CASSRPGQPWGYTF. The genes are TRBV11-2 and TRBJ1-2; 7 bases align to TRBD1. Germline V gene lookup returns CDR1 SGHAT and CDR2 FQNNGV. The length of the CDR3 is 14 residues. Losses at the gene ends were 5 bases for V and 8 bases for J; bases not matched to a gene: 11. Full variable domain (remainder filled in from reference TRBV11-2 and TRBJ1-2): EAGVAQSPRYKIIEKRQSVAFWCNPISGHATLYWYQQILGQGPKLLIQFQNNGVVDDSQLPKDRFSAERLKGVDSTLKIQPAKLEDSAVYLCASSRPGQPWGYTFGSGTRLTVV.

The chain is built from TRBV29-1 and TRBJ2-7, with 10 positions matching TRBD1. The germline V gene encodes CDR1 SQVTM and CDR2 ANQGSEA. Losses at the gene ends were 4 bases for V and 2 bases for J; bases not matched to a gene: 2. The CDR3 runs to 13 residues. CDR3 in amino acids: CSVGGTGAYEQYF. The DNA of the CDR3 is TGCAGCGTTGGGGGGACAGGGGCCTACGAGCAGTACTTC.

The rearrangement joins TRBV5-4 to TRBJ1-4, with 7 positions matching TRBD1. The V gene's germline CDR1 is SGHNT and CDR2 YYREEE (reference sequence). This CDR3 comprises 15 residues. The junction had 10 bases not matched to a gene; V was cut back by 4 bases and J by 7 bases. Here the CDR3 reads CASSPAGGNREKLFF. The CDR3 bases are TGTGCCAGCAGCCCAGCAGGGGGTAATCGTGAAAAACTGTTTTTT. Combining the CDR3 with reference TRBV5-4 and TRBJ1-4 gives the whole variable domain ETGVTQSPTHLIKTRGQQVTLRCSSQSGHNTVSWYQQALGQGPQFIFQYYREEENGRGNFPPRFSGLQFPNYSSELNVNALELDDSALYLCASSPAGGNREKLFFGSGTQLSVL.

The genes are TRBV19 and TRBJ1-2; a possible D gene is TRBD1 (5 bases). V dropped 3 bases and J dropped 1 base, with 6 bases sitting between them. This CDR3 has 13 residues. Germline V lookup: CDR1 LNHDA, CDR2 SQIVND (reference sequence). For the CDR3, the DNA is TGTGCCAGTAGTATCGACAGTAACTATGGCTACACCTTC. It yields the protein CASSIDSNYGYTF.

This chain joins TRBV21-1 and TRBJ1-4. TRBV21-1 is marked as a pseudogene. The CDR3 sequence is 13 residues long. CDR3 DNA sequence: TGTGCCAGCAGGGGGGGAGGCATAGAAAAACTGTTTTTT. This translates into CASRGGGIEKLFF.

The chain links TRBV27 to TRBJ1-3; 9 nucleotides match TRBD1. Germline loops: CDR1 MNHEY, CDR2 SMNVEV (reference sequence). V lost 4 bases to trimming and J lost 2 bases; unmatched junction nucleotides: 3. This CDR3 is built from 15 residues. The CDR3 region is CASSSRTGAGNTIYF. CDR3 coding DNA: TGTGCCAGCAGTTCGAGGACAGGGGCTGGAAACACCATATATTTT.

The V gene is TRBV9, the J gene TRBJ1-1; the D is unclear. V dropped 4 bases and J dropped 4 bases, with 17 bases sitting between them. This CDR3 has 15 amino acids. Looked up from germline, CDR1 is SGDLS and CDR2 is YYNGEE. CDR3 in DNA: TGTGCCAGCAGCCTTCTTGCAGCGGGAGGCACTGAAGCTTTCTTT. Amino acids: CASSLLAAGGTEAFF.

The chain combines TRBV27 with TRBJ2-3; 11 positions agree with TRBD2. The ends lost 3 bases at V and 4 bases at J; junction bases unmatched: 6. The germline gives CDR1 MNHEY, CDR2 SMNVEV (reference sequence). This CDR3 contains 16 residues. The CDR3 sequence is CASSFLSGRGPDTQYF. Here the CDR3 DNA reads TGTGCCAGCAGTTTCCTTAGCGGGAGGGGGCCAGATACGCAGTATTTT.

A single count supports this clone. This sequence joins TRBV18 and TRBJ2-7; weak D call: TRBD1 (6 bases). CDR3 length: 13 residues. Germline-derived CDR1 and CDR2 are KGHSH and LQKENI. Trimming cost V 3 bases and J 3 bases, with 9 bases left between them. The CDR3 sequence: CASSPGANYEQYF. In nucleotides, the CDR3 is TGTGCCAGCTCACCGGGGGCCAACTACGAGCAGTACTTC.

The CDR3 DNA follows: TGCAGTGCTAGTATCAGGGGTCCGGGCAATCAGCCCCAGCATTTT. Translating it yields CSASIRGPGNQPQHF. This rearrangement joins TRBV20-1 to TRBJ1-5; D perhaps matches TRBD1 (6 bases). Per the germline V gene, CDR1 is DFQATT and CDR2 is SNEGSKA (reference sequence). V shed 3 bases and J shed 2 bases, with 14 bases lying between them. The CDR3 length is 15 residues.

The sample holds one count of this clone. J is TRBJ2-6 and V is TRBV2, with a weak D call TRBD1 (5 bases). The germline gives CDR1 SNHLY, CDR2 FYNNEI. The CDR3 covers 13 residues. The germline V and J ends were trimmed by 10 bases and 3 bases, with 10 bases remaining between them. This CDR3 reads CATTGFGANVLTF. CDR3 nucleotides: TGTGCCACCACAGGTTTTGGGGCCAACGTCCTGACTTTC.

Here the CDR3 reads CASSPPGADTQYF. The CDR3 DNA is TGTGCCAGCAGCCCCCCCGGGGCAGATACGCAGTATTTT. The chain carries TRBV11-3 and TRBJ2-3, with TRBD2 as a possible D gene (5 bases). The CDR3 is 13 amino acids. V gave up 5 bases and J gave up 4 bases, with 10 bases separating them. The germline V gene has CDR1 SGHNT and CDR2 YENEEA.